These T cell receptor beta chains were read from a single sample in a study of lymphopenia after photon versus proton radiotherapy. The assay was immunoSEQ multiplex PCR, and TCRdb's table has in-frame clones only and misses some. The data show tens of thousands of clones, with around four fifths seen just once and less than 30% held by the top ten. The specimen was peripheral blood, collected from a patient treated with photon-based radiotherapy. These receptors all stem from a man aged 50 or older with gastric cancer. Both conserved end residues are part of each CDR3. The D gene is left open where the match is weak. The size field is filled for only some rows; it gives once, few, many or a size class.

d_gene	v_gene	j_gene	abundance	CDR3nt	CDR3aa
.	TRBV29-1	TRBJ2-7	.	TGCAGCGTTTTGAAGCTAACGGGAGTAACCTACGAGCAGTACTTC	CSVLKLTGVTYEQYF
TRBD2	TRBV29-1	TRBJ2-3	.	TGCAGCGTTGTCTATGGGCTAGCGGGAGGAATCACAGATACGCAGTATTTT	CSVVYGLAGGITDTQYF
TRBD2	TRBV27	TRBJ2-6	.	TGTGCCAGCAGTCCTCCGGGGACTAGCGGGAAGTGGGCCAACGTCCTGACTTTC	CASSPPGTSGKWANVLTF
.	TRBV11-3	TRBJ2-3	.	TGTGCCAGCAGCTTACAGGGAGGTACGCAGTATTTT	CASSLQGGTQYF
.	TRBV6-1	TRBJ2-7	.	TGTGCCAGCAACATAGAATTACTCGGAACCATCGAGCAGTACTTC	CASNIELLGTIEQYF
TRBD2	TRBV28	TRBJ2-7	few	TGTGCCAGCAGATTCCGGACTAGCGGAAACTACGAGCAGTACTTC	CASRFRTSGNYEQYF
.	TRBV7-2	TRBJ2-5	.	TGTGCCAGCAGCCCCGACCCGGGCCAGGCCCAAGAGACCCAGTACTTC	CASSPDPGQAQETQYF
TRBD1	TRBV7-9	TRBJ2-1	.	TGTGCCAGCAGCTTAGCTCAGGGGGCTCAGGATGAGCAGTTCTTC	CASSLAQGAQDEQFF
.	TRBV7-8	TRBJ1-5	.	TGTGCCAGCAGCTTAAGAGACGGAGGCAATCAGCCCCAGCATTTT	CASSLRDGGNQPQHF
.	TRBV25-1	TRBJ2-7	.	TGTGCCAGCAGTGCCCCGTGGGGGGGACAGCGGTCCTACGAGCAGTACTTC	CASSAPWGGQRSYEQYF
TRBD2	TRBV15	TRBJ2-7	.	TGTGCCACCAGCAGAAAGACTAGCGGAGGTTCCTACGAGCAGTACTTC	CATSRKTSGGSYEQYF
.	TRBV19	TRBJ2-4	few	TGTGCCAGTAGTGATAGGGGGGCCAAAAACATTCAGTACTTC	CASSDRGAKNIQYF
.	TRBV7-2	TRBJ2-3	.	TGTGCCAGCCAACTTGGTTCTCTCACAGATACGCAGTATTTT	CASQLGSLTDTQYF
.	TRBV7-9	TRBJ1-2	.	TGTGCCAGCAGCTTAGCGACAAATACTAACTATGGCTACACCTTC	CASSLATNTNYGYTF
.	TRBV18	TRBJ1-1	.	TGTGCCAGCTCACCACCGGCAGGGTGGAACACTGAAGCTTTCTTT	CASSPPAGWNTEAFF
.	TRBV28	TRBJ2-5	.	TGTGCCAGCAGTGCGCTCTCTTTGACAGTGCCCGAGACCCAGTACTTC	CASSALSLTVPETQYF
TRBD1	TRBV5-5	TRBJ2-7	.	TGTGCCAGCAGCCCGTACTTCGGGACAGGGTTCGACGAGCAGTACTTC	CASSPYFGTGFDEQYF
.	TRBV6-4	TRBJ2-1	few	TGTGCCAGCAGCCCAGGGGACGCCTACAATGAGCAGTTCTTC	CASSPGDAYNEQFF
.	TRBV5-6	TRBJ2-7	once	TGTGCCAGCAGCCCATTATACGGATTCAATTCCTACGAGCAGTACTTC	CASSPLYGFNSYEQYF
TRBD1	TRBV6-6	TRBJ2-2	.	TGTGCCAGCAGGACAGGGAGTACCGGGGAGCTGTTTTTT	CASRTGSTGELFF
.	TRBV11-2	TRBJ2-7	.	TGTGCCAGCAGCTTAGGGCTTACCTACGAGCAGTACTTC	CASSLGLTYEQYF
TRBD1	TRBV5-1	TRBJ2-1	.	TGCGCCAGCAGTAGGACAGGGGCGCCCGATGAGCAGTTCTTC	CASSRTGAPDEQFF
TRBD1	TRBV7-9	TRBJ1-5	.	TGTGCCAGCAGCTTGGACAGGGCCGGGCAGCCCCAGCATTTT	CASSLDRAGQPQHF
.	TRBV9	TRBJ2-7	.	TGTGCCAGCAGCGTAGCCGCAGGGAGTTATTACGAGCAGTACTTC	CASSVAAGSYYEQYF
TRBD1	TRBV15	TRBJ2-7	.	TGTGCCACCAGCAGAGATACGGGACAGGGGTACGAGCAGTACTTC	CATSRDTGQGYEQYF
.	TRBV29-1	TRBJ2-3	once	TGCAGCGTTTCTGGGACCACAGATACGCAGTATTTT	CSVSGTTDTQYF
.	TRBV29-1	TRBJ1-2	.	TGCAGCGTTGAAGGGGCCCAGGAAGGATCTTTCTATGGCTACACCTTC	CSVEGAQEGSFYGYTF
.	TRBV4-2	TRBJ2-1	.	TGTGCCAGCAGCCAAGATCTGGGACTCAGCTCCTACAATGAGCAGTTCTTC	CASSQDLGLSSYNEQFF
.	TRBV18	TRBJ2-3	.	TGTGCCAGCTCACCAGGGCGAGCAGATACGCAGTATTTT	CASSPGRADTQYF
TRBD2	TRBV5-1	TRBJ2-1	.	TGCGCCAGCAGCTTGGAAGTAGCGGGAGGCAATGAGCAGTTCTTC	CASSLEVAGGNEQFF
.	TRBV18	TRBJ2-1	.	TGTGCCAGCTCACCACTACAGGGAAATGAGCAGTTCTTC	CASSPLQGNEQFF
.	TRBV30	TRBJ1-2	few	TGTGCCTGGAGTGTAGGGGCTCAATATGGCTACACCTTC	CAWSVGAQYGYTF
.	TRBV7-8	TRBJ2-4	.	TGTGCCAGCAGCTTTCAGGGAATTGACATTCAGTACTTC	CASSFQGIDIQYF